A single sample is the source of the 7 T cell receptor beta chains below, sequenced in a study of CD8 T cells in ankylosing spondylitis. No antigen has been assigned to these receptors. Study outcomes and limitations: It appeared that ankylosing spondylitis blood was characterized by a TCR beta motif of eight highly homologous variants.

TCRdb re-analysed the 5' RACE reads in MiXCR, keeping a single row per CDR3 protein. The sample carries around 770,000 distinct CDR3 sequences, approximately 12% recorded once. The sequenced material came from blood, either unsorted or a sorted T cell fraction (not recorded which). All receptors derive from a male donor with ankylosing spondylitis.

The CDR3 protein is CASSYGPANEQFF. The CDR3 nucleotides are TGCGCCAGCAGCTATGGACCTGCCAATGAGCAGTTCTTC. The chain has TRBV5-1 and TRBJ2-1; no clear D gene. Germline assignment: CDR1 SGHRS and CDR2 YFSETQ. V was cut by 3 bases and J by 6 bases, with 10 bases left in between. The CDR3 covers 13 residues.

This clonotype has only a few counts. The CDR3 loop is CASSLVRAEAFF. The CDR3 DNA reads as TGTGCCAGCAGCTTAGTCCGCGCTGAAGCTTTCTTT. The J gene is TRBJ1-1, the V gene TRBV7-2; D is unclear. Germline-derived CDR1 and CDR2 are SGHTA and FQGNSA. The V end lost 1 base, the J end lost 6 bases, and 6 bases lay between the germline ends. The CDR3 sequence is 12 residues long.

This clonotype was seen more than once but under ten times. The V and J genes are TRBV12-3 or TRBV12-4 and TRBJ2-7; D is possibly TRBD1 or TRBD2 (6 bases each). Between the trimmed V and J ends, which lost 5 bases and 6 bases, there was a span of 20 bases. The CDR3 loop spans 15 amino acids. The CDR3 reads CASSPLKQGLGEQYF. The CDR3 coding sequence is TGTGCCAGCAGTCCACTTAAACAGGGACTCGGCGAGCAGTACTTC.

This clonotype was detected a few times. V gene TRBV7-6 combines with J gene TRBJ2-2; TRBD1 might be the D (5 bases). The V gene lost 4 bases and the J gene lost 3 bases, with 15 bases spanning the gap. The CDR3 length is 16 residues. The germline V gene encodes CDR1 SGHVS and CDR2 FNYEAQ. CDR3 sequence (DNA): TGTGCCAGCAGCTCGCTTCAGGGCGTGGACACCGGGGAGCTGTTTTTT. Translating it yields CASSSLQGVDTGELFF.

The CDR3 loop reads CSAPPGTAYQETQYF. The DNA of the CDR3 is TGCAGCGCCCCCCCGGGGACAGCGTACCAAGAGACCCAGTACTTC. V is TRBV20-1 and J is TRBJ2-5, with 7 bases lining up with TRBD1. This CDR3 spans 15 amino acids. Germline CDR1 is DFQATT and CDR2 is SNEGSKA (reference sequence).

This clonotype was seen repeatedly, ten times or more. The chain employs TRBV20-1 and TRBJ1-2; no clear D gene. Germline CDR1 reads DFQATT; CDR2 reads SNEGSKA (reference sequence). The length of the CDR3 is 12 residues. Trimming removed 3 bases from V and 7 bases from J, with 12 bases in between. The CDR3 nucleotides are TGCAGTGCTAGTCGAGGGAATGGTGGCTACACCTTC. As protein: CSASRGNGGYTF.

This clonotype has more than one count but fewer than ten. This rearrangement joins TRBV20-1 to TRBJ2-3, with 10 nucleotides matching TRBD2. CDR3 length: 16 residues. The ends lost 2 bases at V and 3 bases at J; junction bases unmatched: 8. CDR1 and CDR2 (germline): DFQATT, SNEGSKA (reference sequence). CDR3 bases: TGCAGTGCTAGATGGGTAGCGGGAGGCTGGACAGATACGCAGTATTTT. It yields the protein CSARWVAGGWTDTQYF.